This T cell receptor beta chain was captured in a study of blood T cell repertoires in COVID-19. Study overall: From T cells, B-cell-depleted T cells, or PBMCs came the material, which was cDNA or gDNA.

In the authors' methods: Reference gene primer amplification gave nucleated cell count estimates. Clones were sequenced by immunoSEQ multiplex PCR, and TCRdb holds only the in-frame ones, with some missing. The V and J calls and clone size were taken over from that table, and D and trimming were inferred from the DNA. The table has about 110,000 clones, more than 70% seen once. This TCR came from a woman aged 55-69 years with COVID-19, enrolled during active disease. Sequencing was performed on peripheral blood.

The CDR3 coding sequence is TGCGCCAGCAGCCAAGAACCTAGGAGCACAGATACGCAGTATTTT. Translation: CASSQEPRSTDTQYF. The rearrangement uses TRBV4-1 and TRBJ2-3; D call uncertain. The CDR3 runs 15 residues. Germline lookup yields CDR1 MGHRA and CDR2 YSYEKL. Between the trimmed V and J ends, which lost 0 bases and 0 bases, there was a span of 7 bases.